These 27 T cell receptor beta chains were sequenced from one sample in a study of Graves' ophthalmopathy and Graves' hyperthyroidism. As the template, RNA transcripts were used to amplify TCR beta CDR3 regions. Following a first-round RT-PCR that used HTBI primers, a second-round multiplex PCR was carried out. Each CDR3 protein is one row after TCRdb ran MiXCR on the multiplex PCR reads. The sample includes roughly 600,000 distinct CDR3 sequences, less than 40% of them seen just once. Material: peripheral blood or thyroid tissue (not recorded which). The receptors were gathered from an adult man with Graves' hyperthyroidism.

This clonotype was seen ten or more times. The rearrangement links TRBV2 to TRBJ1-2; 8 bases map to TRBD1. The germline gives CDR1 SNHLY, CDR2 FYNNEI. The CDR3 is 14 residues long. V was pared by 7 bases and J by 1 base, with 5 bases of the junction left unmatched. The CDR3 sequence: CASIAGGFNYGYTF. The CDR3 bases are TGTGCCAGCATAGCAGGGGGCTTTAACTATGGCTACACCTTC. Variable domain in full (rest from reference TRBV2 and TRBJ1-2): EPEVTQTPSHQVTQMGQEVILRCVPISNHLYFYWYRQILGQKVEFLVSFYNNEISEKSEIFDDQFSVERPDGSNFTLKIRSTKLEDSAMYFCASIAGGFNYGYTFGSGTRLTVV.

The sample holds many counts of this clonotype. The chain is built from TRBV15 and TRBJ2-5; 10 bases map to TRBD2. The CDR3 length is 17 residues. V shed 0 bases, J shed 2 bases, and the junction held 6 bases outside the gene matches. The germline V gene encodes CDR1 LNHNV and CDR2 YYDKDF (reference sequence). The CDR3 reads CATSRDHPGLAQETQYF. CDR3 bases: TGTGCCACCAGCAGAGATCATCCGGGACTAGCGCAAGAGACCCAGTACTTC.

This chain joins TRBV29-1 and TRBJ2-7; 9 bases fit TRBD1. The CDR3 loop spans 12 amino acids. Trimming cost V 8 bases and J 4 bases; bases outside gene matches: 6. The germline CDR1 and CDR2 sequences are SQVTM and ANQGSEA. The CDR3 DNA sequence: TGCAGCTCGACAGGGGGGTTATACGAGCAGTACTTC. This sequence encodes CSSTGGLYEQYF.

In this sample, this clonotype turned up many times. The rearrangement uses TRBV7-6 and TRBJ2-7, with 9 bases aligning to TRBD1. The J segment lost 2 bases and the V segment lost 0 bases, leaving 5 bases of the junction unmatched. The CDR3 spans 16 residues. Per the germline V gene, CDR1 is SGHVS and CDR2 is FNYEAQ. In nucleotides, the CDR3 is TGTGCCAGCAGCTTAGCCTCCGGGACAGGGACCTACGAGCAGTACTTC. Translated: CASSLASGTGTYEQYF.

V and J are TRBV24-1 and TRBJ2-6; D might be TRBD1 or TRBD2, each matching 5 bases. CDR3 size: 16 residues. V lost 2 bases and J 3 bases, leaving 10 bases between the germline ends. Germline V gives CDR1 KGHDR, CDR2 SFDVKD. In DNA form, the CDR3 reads TGTGCCACCAGTGATTCCCGGGGCGGTGGGGCCAACGTCCTGACTTTC. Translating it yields CATSDSRGGGANVLTF.

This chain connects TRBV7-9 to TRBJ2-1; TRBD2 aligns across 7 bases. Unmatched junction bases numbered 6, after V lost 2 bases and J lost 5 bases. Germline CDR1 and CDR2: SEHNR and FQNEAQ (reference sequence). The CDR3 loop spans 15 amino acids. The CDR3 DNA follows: TGTGCCAGCAGCTTAAGGCTAGCGGCTCACAATGAGCAGTTCTTC. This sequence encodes CASSLRLAAHNEQFF.

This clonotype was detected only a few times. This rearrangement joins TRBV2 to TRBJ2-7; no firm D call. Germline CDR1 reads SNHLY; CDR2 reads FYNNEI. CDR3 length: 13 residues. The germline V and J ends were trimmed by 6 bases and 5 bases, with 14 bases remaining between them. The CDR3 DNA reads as TGTGCCAGCAGGTCCGGGTCTTCGAACGAGCAGTACTTC. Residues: CASRSGSSNEQYF.

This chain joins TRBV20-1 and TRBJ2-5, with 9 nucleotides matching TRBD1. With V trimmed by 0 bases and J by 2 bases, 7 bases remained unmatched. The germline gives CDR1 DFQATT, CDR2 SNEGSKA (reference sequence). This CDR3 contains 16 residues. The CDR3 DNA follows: TGCAGTGCTAGAGATCCGGTGACAGGGGGGCAAGAGACCCAGTACTTC. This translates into CSARDPVTGGQETQYF.

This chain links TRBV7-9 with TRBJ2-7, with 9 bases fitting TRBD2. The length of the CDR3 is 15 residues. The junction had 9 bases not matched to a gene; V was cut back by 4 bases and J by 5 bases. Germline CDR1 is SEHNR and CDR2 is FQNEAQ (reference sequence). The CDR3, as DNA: TGTGCCAGCAGCTCATCTAGCGGGGTTGCCCACGAGCAGTACTTC. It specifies CASSSSSGVAHEQYF.

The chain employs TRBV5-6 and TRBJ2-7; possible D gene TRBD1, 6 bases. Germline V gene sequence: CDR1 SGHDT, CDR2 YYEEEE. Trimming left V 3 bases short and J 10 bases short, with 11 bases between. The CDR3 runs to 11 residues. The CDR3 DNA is TGTGCCAGCAGCTCTCGGACAGCCCAGTACTTC. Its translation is CASSSRTAQYF.

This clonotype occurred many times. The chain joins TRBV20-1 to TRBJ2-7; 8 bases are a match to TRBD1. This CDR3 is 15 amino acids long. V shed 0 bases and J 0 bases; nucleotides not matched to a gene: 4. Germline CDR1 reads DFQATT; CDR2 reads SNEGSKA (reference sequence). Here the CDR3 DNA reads TGCAGTGCTAGAGATGGGACAGGACCCTCCTACGAGCAGTACTTC. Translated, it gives CSARDGTGPSYEQYF.

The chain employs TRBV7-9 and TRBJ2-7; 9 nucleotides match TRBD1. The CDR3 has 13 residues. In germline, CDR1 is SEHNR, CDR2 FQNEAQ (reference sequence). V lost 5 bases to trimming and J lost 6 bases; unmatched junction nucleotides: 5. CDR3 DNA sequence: TGTGCCAGCAGCCACCGGGACAGGGCCGAGCAGTACTTC. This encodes CASSHRDRAEQYF.

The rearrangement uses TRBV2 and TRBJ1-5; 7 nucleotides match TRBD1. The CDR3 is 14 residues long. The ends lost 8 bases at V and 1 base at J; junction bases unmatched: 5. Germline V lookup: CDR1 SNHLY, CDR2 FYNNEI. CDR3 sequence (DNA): TGTGCCAGCCGACAGGGTCTGAGCAATCAGCCCCAGCATTTT. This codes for CASRQGLSNQPQHF. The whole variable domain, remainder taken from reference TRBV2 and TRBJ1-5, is EPEVTQTPSHQVTQMGQEVILRCVPISNHLYFYWYRQILGQKVEFLVSFYNNEISEKSEIFDDQFSVERPDGSNFTLKIRSTKLEDSAMYFCASRQGLSNQPQHFGDGTRLSIL.

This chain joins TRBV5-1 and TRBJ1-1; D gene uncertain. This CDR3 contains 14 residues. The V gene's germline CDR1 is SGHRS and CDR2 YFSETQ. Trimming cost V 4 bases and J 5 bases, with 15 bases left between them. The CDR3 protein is CASSRDTMRTEAFF. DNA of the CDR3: TGCGCCAGCAGCCGAGATACTATGAGGACTGAAGCTTTCTTT.

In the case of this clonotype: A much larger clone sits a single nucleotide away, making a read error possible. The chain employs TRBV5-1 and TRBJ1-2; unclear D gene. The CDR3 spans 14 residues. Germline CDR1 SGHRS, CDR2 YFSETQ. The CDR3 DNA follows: TGCGCCAACAGCTTGATGCCGGAGCAATTTGGCTACACCTTC. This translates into CANSLMPEQFGYTF. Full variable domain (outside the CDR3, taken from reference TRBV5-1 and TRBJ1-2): KAGVTQTPRYLIKTRGQQVTLSCSPISGHRSVSWYQQTPGQGLQFLFEYFSETQRNKGNFPGRFSGRQFSNSRSEMNVSTLELGDSALYLCANSLMPEQFGYTFGSGTRLTVV.

DNA of the CDR3: TGTGCCAGCAGCTTAGATGTGGGCCAGGGACAGGGGAGAAGGGAGACCCAGTACTTC. Amino acid sequence: CASSLDVGQGQGRRETQYF. The rearrangement joins TRBV7-4 to TRBJ2-5, with 10 bases matching TRBD1. Germline V CDR1 and CDR2: SGHVT, SQSDAQ. The trim removed 1 base at V and 5 bases at J, leaving 16 bases unmatched. The CDR3 covers 19 residues.

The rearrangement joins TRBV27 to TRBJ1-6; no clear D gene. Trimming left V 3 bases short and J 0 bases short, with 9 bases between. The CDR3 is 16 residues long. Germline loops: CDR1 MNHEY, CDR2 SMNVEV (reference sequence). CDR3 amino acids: CASSFDGGSYNSPLHF. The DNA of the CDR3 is TGTGCCAGCAGTTTTGACGGTGGCTCCTATAATTCACCCCTCCACTTT.

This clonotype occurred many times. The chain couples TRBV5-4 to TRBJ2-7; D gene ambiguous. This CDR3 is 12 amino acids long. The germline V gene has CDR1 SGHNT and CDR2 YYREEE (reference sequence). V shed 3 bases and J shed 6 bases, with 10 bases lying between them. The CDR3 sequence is CASSSASSEQYF. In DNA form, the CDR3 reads TGTGCCAGCAGCTCAGCAAGTAGCGAGCAGTACTTC.

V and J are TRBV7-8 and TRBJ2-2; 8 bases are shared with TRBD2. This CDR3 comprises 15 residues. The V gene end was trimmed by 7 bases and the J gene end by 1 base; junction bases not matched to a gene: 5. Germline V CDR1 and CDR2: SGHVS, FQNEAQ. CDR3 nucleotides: TGTGCCAGCACCGGTCTAGCGGGGAACACCGGGGAGCTGTTTTTT. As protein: CASTGLAGNTGELFF.

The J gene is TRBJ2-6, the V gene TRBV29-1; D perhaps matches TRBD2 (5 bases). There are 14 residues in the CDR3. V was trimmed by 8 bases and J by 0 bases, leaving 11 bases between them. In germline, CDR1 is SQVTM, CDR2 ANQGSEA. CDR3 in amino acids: CSLGLPSGANVLTF. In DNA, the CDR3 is TGCAGCTTAGGACTGCCCTCTGGGGCCAACGTCCTGACTTTC.

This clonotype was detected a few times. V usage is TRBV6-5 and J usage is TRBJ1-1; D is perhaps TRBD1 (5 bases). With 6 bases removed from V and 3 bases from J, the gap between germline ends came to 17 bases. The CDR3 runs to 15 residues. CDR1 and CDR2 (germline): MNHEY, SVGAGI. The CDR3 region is CASSPPGAGHTEAFF. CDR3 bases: TGTGCCAGCAGCCCCCCCGGAGCGGGGCACACTGAAGCTTTCTTT.

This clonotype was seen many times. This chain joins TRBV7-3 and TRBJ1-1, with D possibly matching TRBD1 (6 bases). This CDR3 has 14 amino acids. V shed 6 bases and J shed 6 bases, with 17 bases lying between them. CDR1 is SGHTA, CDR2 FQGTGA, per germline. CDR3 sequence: CASRITPGDPEAFF. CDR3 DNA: TGTGCCAGCAGGATTACCCCAGGGGACCCTGAAGCTTTCTTT. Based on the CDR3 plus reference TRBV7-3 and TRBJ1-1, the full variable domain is GAGVSQTPSNKVTEKGKYVELRCDPISGHTALYWYRQSLGQGPEFLIYFQGTGAADDSGLPNDRFFAVRPEGSVSTLKIQRTERGDSAVYLCASRITPGDPEAFFGQGTRLTVV.

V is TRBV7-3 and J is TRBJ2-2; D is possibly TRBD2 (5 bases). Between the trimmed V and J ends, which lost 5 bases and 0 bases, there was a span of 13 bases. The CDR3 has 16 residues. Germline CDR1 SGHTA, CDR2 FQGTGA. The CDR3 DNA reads TGTGCCAGCAGCCATACCGGACTCCCGAACACCGGGGAGCTGTTTTTT. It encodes CASSHTGLPNTGELFF.

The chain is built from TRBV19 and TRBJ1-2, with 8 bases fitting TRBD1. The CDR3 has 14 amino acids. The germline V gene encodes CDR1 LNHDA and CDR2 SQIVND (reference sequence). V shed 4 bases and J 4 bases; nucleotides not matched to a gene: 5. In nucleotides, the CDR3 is TGTGCCAGTAGTACGACAGGGGAGATCTATGGCTACACCTTC. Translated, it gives CASSTTGEIYGYTF.

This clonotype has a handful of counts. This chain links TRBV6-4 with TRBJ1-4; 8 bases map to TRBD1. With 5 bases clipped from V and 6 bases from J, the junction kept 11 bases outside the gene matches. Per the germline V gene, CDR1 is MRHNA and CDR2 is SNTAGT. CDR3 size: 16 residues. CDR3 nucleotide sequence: TGTGCCAGCAGTAATGGACAGGGCAGTTGGTATGAAAAACTGTTTTTT. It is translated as CASSNGQGSWYEKLFF.

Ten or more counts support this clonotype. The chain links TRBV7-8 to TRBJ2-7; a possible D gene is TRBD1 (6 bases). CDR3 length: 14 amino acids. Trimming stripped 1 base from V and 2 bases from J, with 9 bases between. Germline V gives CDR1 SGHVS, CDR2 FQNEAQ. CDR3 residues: CASSLEQGTYEQYF. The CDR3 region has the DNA TGTGCCAGCAGCTTAGAGCAGGGGACCTACGAGCAGTACTTC.

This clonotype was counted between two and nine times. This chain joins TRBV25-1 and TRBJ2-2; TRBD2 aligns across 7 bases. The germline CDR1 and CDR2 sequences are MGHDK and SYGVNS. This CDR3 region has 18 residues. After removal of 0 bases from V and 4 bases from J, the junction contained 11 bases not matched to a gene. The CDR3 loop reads CASSEYPAGALLTGELFF. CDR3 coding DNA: TGTGCCAGCAGTGAATATCCGGCGGGAGCCCTTCTCACCGGGGAGCTGTTTTTT.